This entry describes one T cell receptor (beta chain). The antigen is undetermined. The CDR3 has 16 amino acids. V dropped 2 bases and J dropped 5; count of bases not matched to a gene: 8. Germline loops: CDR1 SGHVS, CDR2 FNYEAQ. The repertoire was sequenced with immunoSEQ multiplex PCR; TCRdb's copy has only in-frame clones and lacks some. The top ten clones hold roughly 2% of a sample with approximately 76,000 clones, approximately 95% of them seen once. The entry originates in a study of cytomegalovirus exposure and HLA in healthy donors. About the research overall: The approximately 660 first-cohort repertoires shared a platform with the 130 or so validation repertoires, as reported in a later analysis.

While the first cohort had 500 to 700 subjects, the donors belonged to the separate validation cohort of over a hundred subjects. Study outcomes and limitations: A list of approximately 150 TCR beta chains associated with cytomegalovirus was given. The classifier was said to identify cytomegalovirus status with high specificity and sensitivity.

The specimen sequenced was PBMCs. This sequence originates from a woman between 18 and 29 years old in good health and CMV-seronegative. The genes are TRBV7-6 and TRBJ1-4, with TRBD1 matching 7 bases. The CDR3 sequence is CASSLPSTGRNEKLFF. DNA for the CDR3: TGTGCCAGCAGCTTACCCTCGACAGGGAGAAATGAAAAACTGTTTTTT.